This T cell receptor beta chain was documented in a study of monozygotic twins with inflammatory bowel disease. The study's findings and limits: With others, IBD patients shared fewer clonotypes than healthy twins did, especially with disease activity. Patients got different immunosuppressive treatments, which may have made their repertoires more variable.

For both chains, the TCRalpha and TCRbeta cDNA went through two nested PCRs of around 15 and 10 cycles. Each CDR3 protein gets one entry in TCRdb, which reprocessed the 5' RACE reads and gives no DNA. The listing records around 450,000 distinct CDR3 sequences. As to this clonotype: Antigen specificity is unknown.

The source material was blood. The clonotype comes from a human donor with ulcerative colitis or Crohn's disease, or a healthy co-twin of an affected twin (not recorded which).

This CDR3 is CASSYSRPRGSNEQFF. J is TRBJ2-1 and V is TRBV6-5; TCRdb gives TRBD1 as the D gene, but with no DNA this cannot be confirmed. This CDR3 is built from 16 residues. Per the germline V gene, CDR1 is MNHEY and CDR2 is SVGAGI.